One and the same sample provided the 28 T cell receptor beta chains below, sequenced in a study of T cell responses to AZD1222 COVID-19 vaccine. Produced via immunoSEQ multiplex PCR; TCRdb's table is partial and in-frame only. The table includes about 180,000 clones, 88% detected once. Here the sequenced sample was peripheral blood, taken on day 0 of AZD1222 vaccination. The receptors here all came from an adult in good health.

This clone has a handful of counts. This chain connects TRBV5-1 to TRBJ1-1, with 8 positions matching TRBD1. CDR1 is SGHRS and CDR2 is YFSETQ in the germline V gene. The CDR3 extends over 15 amino acids. V trimming: 4 bases; J trimming: 2 bases; junction bases outside the gene matches: 7. The CDR3 here is CASSPRQGYNTEAFF. CDR3 sequence (DNA): TGCGCCAGCAGCCCGCGACAGGGGTATAACACTGAAGCTTTCTTT.

The CDR3 reads CSADTGEGRNYGYTF. The DNA for the CDR3 is TGCAGCGCCGATACAGGGGAAGGGAGGAACTATGGCTACACCTTC. The rearrangement uses TRBV29-1 and TRBJ1-2; 7 bases align to TRBD1. The CDR3 has 15 amino acids. CDR1 is SQVTM, CDR2 ANQGSEA, per germline. Trimming took 7 bases from V and 2 from J; bases not matched to a gene: 13.

V and J are TRBV4-1 and TRBJ1-4; D is uncertain. V lost 0 bases to trimming and J lost 5 bases, with 10 bases between them. This CDR3 has 15 residues. Germline CDR1 is MGHRA and CDR2 is YSYEKL. The CDR3 region has the DNA TGCGCCAGCAGCCAAGAGACTCCCCTCAATGAAAAACTGTTTTTT. Its protein is CASSQETPLNEKLFF.

Points on this clone: In the same sample, other DNA sequences code for this CDR3. The chain uses TRBV9 and TRBJ2-5, with D possibly matching TRBD2 (6 bases). The CDR3 sequence is 13 residues long. Germline V gene data show CDR1 as SGDLS and CDR2 as YYNGEE. V dropped 0 bases and J dropped 5 bases, with 8 bases sitting between them. The CDR3 is CASSVDGRETQYF. In DNA form, the CDR3 reads TGTGCCAGCAGCGTAGATGGGAGGGAGACCCAGTACTTC.

This clone was seen once. The V gene is TRBV4-2, the J gene TRBJ2-5; 11 bases line up with TRBD2. The germline gives CDR1 LGHNA, CDR2 YNFKEQ. The trim removed 2 bases at V and 1 base at J, leaving 6 bases unmatched. The CDR3 consists of 17 residues. DNA for the CDR3: TGTGCCAGCAGCCAAAATAGACTAGCGGGGTCCCAAGAGACCCAGTACTTC. It yields the protein CASSQNRLAGSQETQYF.

The gene calls are TRBV14 and TRBJ2-7; tentatively, D is TRBD1 (6 bases). V lost 2 bases and J 4 bases, leaving 18 bases between the germline ends. From germline, CDR1 is SGHDN and CDR2 FVKESK. This CDR3 is 16 amino acids long. The CDR3: CASSQFLTGKRYEQYF. The CDR3 DNA follows: TGTGCCAGCAGCCAATTTTTAACAGGGAAACGTTACGAGCAGTACTTC.

The chain links TRBV11-2 to TRBJ1-2; D gene ambiguous. The CDR3 length is 13 residues. With 0 bases removed from V and 9 bases from J, the gap between germline ends came to 11 bases. Per the germline V gene, CDR1 is SGHAT and CDR2 is FQNNGV. CDR3 amino acids: CASSLDSSESYTF. The DNA of the CDR3 is TGTGCCAGCAGCTTAGATTCATCGGAGAGCTACACCTTC.

This chain links TRBV5-1 with TRBJ2-2; D remains unclear. In germline, CDR1 is SGHRS, CDR2 YFSETQ. The CDR3 runs 13 residues. The V gene lost 6 bases and the J gene lost 5 bases, with 11 bases spanning the gap. CDR3 DNA: TGCGCCAGCAACCCCGACGGGACCGGGGAGCTGTTTTTT. As protein: CASNPDGTGELFF.

In this sample, this clone turned up once. The chain employs TRBV5-1 and TRBJ2-3, with TRBD2 matching over 12 bases. Per the germline V gene, CDR1 is SGHRS and CDR2 is YFSETQ. This CDR3 spans 17 amino acids. Germline trimming cut 3 bases from V and 3 bases from J; bases unmatched to any gene: 8. As DNA, the CDR3 is TGCGCCAGCAGCTCCCGGACTAGCGGGACAGGTACAGATACGCAGTATTTT. This translates into CASSSRTSGTGTDTQYF.

The V gene is TRBV5-4, the J gene TRBJ1-1; tentative D call: TRBD1 (6 bases). Germline V lookup: CDR1 SGHNT, CDR2 YYREEE (reference sequence). The CDR3 loop spans 13 amino acids. Between the trimmed V and J ends, which lost 2 bases and 5 bases, there was a span of 10 bases. The CDR3 DNA sequence: TGTGCCAGCAGCTTACGGACAGTAACTGAAGCTTTCTTT. This translates into CASSLRTVTEAFF.

The chain combines TRBV6-5 with TRBJ2-1, with a weak D call TRBD1 (5 bases). Germline V gene lookup returns CDR1 MNHEY and CDR2 SVGAGI. Trimming removed 7 bases from V and 5 bases from J, with 12 bases in between. The CDR3 loop spans 13 amino acids. The CDR3, as DNA: TGTGCCAGCACCTCGGACACACACAATGAGCAGTTCTTC. It yields the protein CASTSDTHNEQFF.

The rearrangement links TRBV7-3 to TRBJ2-4; 7 bases are shared with TRBD1. The CDR3 sequence is 14 residues long. Germline V gives CDR1 SGHTA, CDR2 FQGTGA. V gave up 5 bases and J gave up 4 bases; unmatched junction bases: 5. The CDR3 region has the DNA TGTGCCAGCAGCCTGGGGACAGCAAAAAACATTCAGTACTTC. Protein sequence: CASSLGTAKNIQYF. The full variable domain, in which reference TRBV7-3 and TRBJ2-4 provide the parts outside the CDR3, is GAGVSQTPSNKVTEKGKYVELRCDPISGHTALYWYRQSLGQGPEFLIYFQGTGAADDSGLPNDRFFAVRPEGSVSTLKIQRTERGDSAVYLCASSLGTAKNIQYFGAGTRLSVL.

The chain uses TRBV11-1 and TRBJ2-7, with D perhaps TRBD2 (5 bases). Germline loops: CDR1 SGHAT, CDR2 FQDESV (reference sequence). V dropped 5 bases and J dropped 1 base, with 15 bases sitting between them. The CDR3 extends over 15 amino acids. The CDR3 here is CASSQPGLRSYEQYF. For the CDR3, the DNA is TGTGCCAGCAGCCAGCCAGGACTCCGTTCCTACGAGCAGTACTTC.

The chain uses TRBV13 and TRBJ1-1, with D perhaps TRBD1 (6 bases). Per germline, CDR1 PRHDT and CDR2 FYEKMQ (reference sequence). The CDR3 extends over 13 amino acids. The ends were cut back, 4 bases at V and 4 bases at J, with 10 bases in the middle. This CDR3 reads CASSYQQGTEAFF. DNA for the CDR3: TGTGCCAGCAGCTACCAACAGGGCACTGAAGCTTTCTTT.

This rearrangement joins TRBV5-1 to TRBJ2-1, with 7 bases identical to TRBD1. The CDR3 covers 15 residues. V lost 0 bases to trimming and J lost 6 bases; unmatched junction nucleotides: 6. Germline V gene sequence: CDR1 SGHRS, CDR2 YFSETQ. The CDR3 sequence is CASSLEIGGLNEQFF. The CDR3 DNA is TGCGCCAGCAGCTTGGAAATAGGGGGCCTCAATGAGCAGTTCTTC.

The V gene is TRBV19, the J gene TRBJ1-1; 7 bases map to TRBD1. Germline trimming cut 6 bases from V and 0 bases from J; bases unmatched to any gene: 4. Germline loops: CDR1 LNHDA, CDR2 SQIVND (reference sequence). The CDR3 is 14 amino acids. The CDR3 nucleotides are TGTGCCAGTAGCCGCGGGACAGTGAACACTGAAGCTTTCTTT. Translated: CASSRGTVNTEAFF.

V usage is TRBV28 and J usage is TRBJ1-5; D is possibly TRBD1 (6 bases). Trimming pared 5 bases from V and 5 bases from J, leaving 25 bases between. The CDR3 has 18 amino acids. The germline CDR1 and CDR2 sequences are MDHEN and SYDVKM. The CDR3 DNA sequence: TGTGCCAGCAGTGGGAGCACAAGGGGGGCTCAGGCTCATCAGCCCCAGCATTTT. Its protein is CASSGSTRGAQAHQPQHF. The full variable domain, rest sourced from reference TRBV28 and TRBJ1-5, is DVKVTQSSRYLVKRTGEKVFLECVQDMDHENMFWYRQDPGLGLRLIYFSYDVKMKEKGDIPEGYSVSREKKERFSLILESASTNQTSMYLCASSGSTRGAQAHQPQHFGDGTRLSIL.

The chain is built from TRBV29-1 and TRBJ1-5, with 9 bases aligning to TRBD1. Germline V CDR1 and CDR2: SQVTM, ANQGSEA. The length of the CDR3 is 13 residues. Unmatched junction bases numbered 5, after V lost 7 bases and J lost 4 bases. Written as DNA, the CDR3 is TGCAGCGGCTATGGACAGGGGAATCAGCCCCAGCATTTT. Residues: CSGYGQGNQPQHF.

V usage is TRBV20-1 and J usage is TRBJ2-3; D is possibly TRBD1 or TRBD2 (6 bases each). The CDR3 loop spans 11 amino acids. In germline, CDR1 is DFQATT, CDR2 SNEGSKA (reference sequence). CDR3 DNA: TGCAGCTTACAGGGAGGAAGCACGCAGTATTTT. Translated, it gives CSLQGGSTQYF.

This clone has only a few counts. The chain recombines TRBV13 with TRBJ1-1; D might be TRBD1 (5 bases). The V gene's germline CDR1 is PRHDT and CDR2 FYEKMQ (reference sequence). The CDR3 contains 15 residues. The V and J ends lost 5 bases and 5 bases respectively, with 18 bases between them. The DNA of the CDR3 is TGTGCCAGCAGCGGATCCCGGGGCGGGGATACTGAAGCTTTCTTT. Protein: CASSGSRGGDTEAFF.

This chain links TRBV9 with TRBJ2-7; TRBD1 agrees at 9 bases. The trim removed 0 bases at V and 4 bases at J, leaving 5 bases unmatched. Germline CDR1 SGDLS, CDR2 YYNGEE. The CDR3 spans 15 residues. CDR3 in amino acids: CASSVAGTGTYEQYF. The CDR3 DNA follows: TGTGCCAGCAGCGTAGCCGGGACAGGGACTTACGAGCAGTACTTC.

This sequence joins TRBV28 and TRBJ2-1; D unresolved. This CDR3 spans 12 amino acids. The germline gives CDR1 MDHEN, CDR2 SYDVKM. V lost 3 bases, J lost 5 bases, and 5 bases lay in between. The chain's CDR3 is CASSFWDNEQFF. Written as DNA, the CDR3 is TGTGCCAGCAGTTTCTGGGACAATGAGCAGTTCTTC.

This clone was counted a single time. The chain joins TRBV9 to TRBJ2-5; 7 bases match TRBD2. The germline gives CDR1 SGDLS, CDR2 YYNGEE. This CDR3 has 14 amino acids. The V segment lost 4 bases and the J segment 1 base; nucleotides outside the gene matches: 4. CDR3 nucleotides: TGTGCCAGCAGCCAGGGAGGGGCCCAAGAGACCCAGTACTTC. It encodes CASSQGGAQETQYF. Full variable domain (missing parts from reference TRBV9 and TRBJ2-5): DSGVTQTPKHLITATGQRVTLRCSPRSGDLSVYWYQQSLDQGLQFLIQYYNGEERAKGNILERFSAQQFPDLHSELNLSSLELGDSALYFCASSQGGAQETQYFGPGTRLLVL.

The chain is built from TRBV30 and TRBJ1-4, with no clear D. Germline values: CDR1 GTSNPN, CDR2 SVGIG (reference sequence). This CDR3 spans 12 amino acids. With 2 bases removed from V and 6 bases from J, the gap between germline ends came to 7 bases. Written as DNA, the CDR3 is TGTGCCTGGAGTCATGGGGATGAAAAACTGTTTTTT. This translates into CAWSHGDEKLFF.

The V and J genes are TRBV24-1 and TRBJ2-5; D might be TRBD1 or TRBD2, each matching 5 bases. V was pared by 4 bases and J by 5 bases, with 13 bases between. From germline, CDR1 is KGHDR and CDR2 SFDVKD. This CDR3 has 14 residues. The CDR3 region is CATSDRGDVETQYF. The CDR3 DNA is TGTGCCACCAGTGACAGAGGGGACGTGGAGACCCAGTACTTC.

The chain recombines TRBV3-1 (or the pseudogene TRBV3-2) with TRBJ2-5, with 8 positions matching TRBD2. The CDR3 runs 17 residues. V lost 1 base and J lost 7; bases outside the gene matches: 14. Looked up from germline, CDR1 is LGHDT and CDR2 is YNNKEL (reference sequence). The CDR3 DNA reads TGTGCCAGCAGCCAAGTTCCGCCGGGAGGGGCCAGGGGGACCCAGTACTTC. Translated: CASSQVPPGGARGTQYF.

The chain couples TRBV28 to TRBJ1-6, with TRBD1 identical over 8 bases. The ends lost 5 bases at V and 12 bases at J; junction bases unmatched: 15. In germline, CDR1 is MDHEN, CDR2 SYDVKM. The CDR3 is 16 amino acids. The CDR3 DNA is TGTGCCAGCAGTGCTCCCATGACAGGGGTTGGTCTACCCCTCCACTTT. It is translated as CASSAPMTGVGLPLHF.

The J gene is TRBJ2-7, the V gene TRBV7-9; D remains unclear. The CDR3 is 11 amino acids. Germline V CDR1 and CDR2: SEHNR, FQNEAQ (reference sequence). Trimming shortened V by 1 base and J by 6 bases, and 4 bases separated the two germline ends. In nucleotides, the CDR3 is TGTGCCAGCAGCTTAGACAGCGAGCAGTACTTC. Protein: CASSLDSEQYF.